What follows are 16 T cell receptor beta chains derived from one specimen sequenced in a study of blood T cell repertoires in COVID-19. Sequencing used immunoSEQ multiplex PCR; TCRdb keeps in-frame clones, though not all of them. The table records around 250,000 clones, 70% to 90% of them present only once. Material: PBMCs or T cells enriched from blood (not recorded which). The receptors shown here come from a woman in her fifties or sixties who had recovered from COVID-19.

The gene calls are TRBV5-4 and TRBJ1-5, with D perhaps TRBD1 (6 bases). V dropped 0 bases and J dropped 4 bases, with 20 bases sitting between them. This CDR3 is 18 amino acids long. The germline gives CDR1 SGHNT, CDR2 YYREEE (reference sequence). The CDR3 loop reads CASSLDGGAGPPNQPQHF. The CDR3 coding sequence is TGTGCCAGCAGCTTGGATGGGGGGGCAGGACCCCCAAATCAGCCCCAGCATTTT.

This rearrangement joins TRBV30 to TRBJ2-5; D remains unclear. Trimming cost V 3 bases and J 5 bases, with 10 bases left between them. The CDR3 is 12 residues long. Germline V gene lookup returns CDR1 GTSNPN and CDR2 SVGIG (reference sequence). The CDR3, as DNA: TGTGCCTGGAGCCCAACGGTGGAGACCCAGTACTTC. Encoded protein: CAWSPTVETQYF.

The gene calls are TRBV7-2 and TRBJ2-7, with 8 positions matching TRBD2. Germline-derived CDR1 and CDR2 are SGHTA and FQGNSA. The length of the CDR3 is 14 residues. Losses at the gene ends were 4 bases for V and 1 base for J; bases not matched to a gene: 3. The CDR3 bases are TGTGCCAGCAGCTCGAGCGGGAGATCCTACGAGCAGTACTTC. Translation: CASSSSGRSYEQYF.

This chain links TRBV6-2 or TRBV6-3 with TRBJ2-7; TRBD2 matches at 7 bases. CDR1 and CDR2 (germline): MNHEY, SVGEGT. V was clipped by 5 bases and J by 0 bases; unmatched bases: 10. The CDR3 runs 16 residues. The CDR3 region is CASSRSLAASSYEQYF. CDR3 coding DNA: TGTGCCAGCAGTAGATCTCTAGCGGCAAGCTCCTACGAGCAGTACTTC.

The chain is built from TRBV18 and TRBJ2-7; 8 bases match TRBD1. The junction had 7 bases not matched to a gene; V was cut back by 3 bases and J by 3 bases. Germline V gives CDR1 KGHSH, CDR2 LQKENI. The CDR3 consists of 15 residues. In DNA, the CDR3 is TGTGCCAGCTCACCCTTACAGGGGGAAGACTACGAGCAGTACTTC. Encoded protein: CASSPLQGEDYEQYF.

The chain carries TRBV28 and TRBJ2-7; TRBD2 aligns across 10 bases. The length of the CDR3 is 15 residues. Germline V gene data show CDR1 as MDHEN and CDR2 as SYDVKM. V dropped 7 bases and J dropped 1; count of bases not matched to a gene: 7. As DNA, the CDR3 is TGTGCCAGCACTAAATTACTAGCGGGGTCCTACGAGCAGTACTTC. This translates into CASTKLLAGSYEQYF.

This chain uses TRBV5-6 with TRBJ1-1, with TRBD1 as a possible D gene (6 bases). There are 15 residues in the CDR3. The V gene's germline CDR1 is SGHDT and CDR2 YYEEEE. V lost 4 bases, J lost 0 bases, and 13 bases lay in between. The CDR3 loop is CASSPQGFVNTEAFF. CDR3 nucleotide sequence: TGTGCCAGCAGCCCACAGGGATTCGTGAACACTGAAGCTTTCTTT.

The chain joins TRBV14 to TRBJ2-1, with 10 bases lining up with TRBD2. J gave up 0 bases and V 0 bases, and 17 bases lay outside the gene matches. The CDR3 loop spans 22 amino acids. The germline gives CDR1 SGHDN, CDR2 FVKESK. In DNA form, the CDR3 reads TGTGCCAGCAGCCAAGATATCGGACGTGAACTAGCGGGGTTTAGCTCCTACAATGAGCAGTTCTTC. This translates into CASSQDIGRELAGFSSYNEQFF. Using reference TRBV14 and TRBJ2-1 for the parts outside the CDR3, the full variable domain is EAGVTQFPSHSVIEKGQTVTLRCDPISGHDNLYWYRRVMGKEIKFLLHFVKESKQDESGMPNNRFLAERTGGTYSTLKVQPAELEDSGVYFCASSQDIGRELAGFSSYNEQFFGPGTRLTVL.

The gene calls are TRBV12-5 and TRBJ1-1, with D possibly matching TRBD1 (6 bases). V lost 2 bases and J lost 0, with 16 bases in between. Germline V gene lookup returns CDR1 LGHNT and CDR2 FRNRAP. CDR3 length: 17 amino acids. The CDR3 protein is CASGLSAGANMNTEAFF. The CDR3 DNA follows: TGTGCTAGTGGTTTGAGCGCAGGGGCCAACATGAACACTGAAGCTTTCTTT.

This chain uses TRBV6-4 with TRBJ2-3; D remains ambiguous. The CDR3 sequence is 13 residues long. Looked up from germline, CDR1 is MRHNA and CDR2 is SNTAGT. V was cut by 0 bases and J by 4 bases, with 5 bases left in between. The CDR3 sequence is CASSDSEADTQYF. Written as DNA, the CDR3 is TGTGCCAGCAGTGACTCTGAGGCAGATACGCAGTATTTT.

The rearrangement joins TRBV6-5 to TRBJ2-6, with D possibly TRBD2 on 5 matching bases. V gave up 5 bases and J gave up 0 bases, with 8 bases separating them. CDR1 is MNHEY and CDR2 is SVGAGI in the germline V gene. This CDR3 is 15 amino acids long. The CDR3 here is CASSTRSSGANVLTF. The CDR3 region has the DNA TGTGCCAGCAGTACTAGATCCTCTGGGGCCAACGTCCTGACTTTC.

The chain employs TRBV30 and TRBJ1-2; D may be TRBD1 (6 bases). Per the germline V gene, CDR1 is GTSNPN and CDR2 is SVGIG (reference sequence). The CDR3 extends over 15 amino acids. The V and J ends lost 0 bases and 2 bases respectively, with 13 bases between them. The DNA for the CDR3 is TGTGCCTGGAGTGTATTTATAGGGGGAAACTATGGCTACACCTTC. Translating it yields CAWSVFIGGNYGYTF.

This chain joins TRBV28 and TRBJ1-4; 12 nucleotides agree with TRBD1. Germline CDR1 is MDHEN and CDR2 is SYDVKM. Unmatched junction bases numbered 9, after V lost 5 bases and J lost 8 bases. This CDR3 comprises 16 residues. The CDR3 loop is CASSGRDRGLSEKLFF. The CDR3 bases are TGTGCCAGCAGTGGCCGGGACAGGGGGCTTTCCGAAAAACTGTTTTTT. Variable domain in full (rest from reference TRBV28 and TRBJ1-4): DVKVTQSSRYLVKRTGEKVFLECVQDMDHENMFWYRQDPGLGLRLIYFSYDVKMKEKGDIPEGYSVSREKKERFSLILESASTNQTSMYLCASSGRDRGLSEKLFFGSGTQLSVL.

This CDR3 is CASRLDRGHTEAFF. CDR3 nucleotide sequence: TGTGCCAGCAGATTGGACAGAGGACACACTGAAGCTTTCTTT. This rearrangement joins TRBV2 to TRBJ1-1, with a possible D match to TRBD1 (6 bases). Per the germline V gene, CDR1 is SNHLY and CDR2 is FYNNEI. With 6 bases removed from V and 3 bases from J, the gap between germline ends came to 14 bases. The CDR3 consists of 14 residues.

The chain combines TRBV27 with TRBJ2-2, with 10 bases matching TRBD2. This CDR3 has 17 residues. CDR1 and CDR2 from the germline V gene are MNHEY and SMNVEV (reference sequence). V trimming: 8 bases; J trimming: 2 bases; junction bases outside the gene matches: 11. Here the CDR3 reads CASALWTSGLNTGELFF. DNA for the CDR3: TGTGCCAGCGCTCTTTGGACTAGCGGACTTAACACCGGGGAGCTGTTTTTT.

The rearrangement joins TRBV5-4 to TRBJ1-5, with TRBD1 matching over 8 bases. This CDR3 has 15 residues. J gave up 5 bases and V 0 bases, and 4 bases lay outside the gene matches. Germline lookup yields CDR1 SGHNT and CDR2 YYREEE (reference sequence). Here the CDR3 reads CASSLGPGGDQPQHF. The CDR3 region has the DNA TGTGCCAGCAGCTTGGGACCAGGGGGCGATCAGCCCCAGCATTTT. The full variable domain, with the rest looked up from reference TRBV5-4 and TRBJ1-5, is ETGVTQSPTHLIKTRGQQVTLRCSSQSGHNTVSWYQQALGQGPQFIFQYYREEENGRGNFPPRFSGLQFPNYSSELNVNALELDDSALYLCASSLGPGGDQPQHFGDGTRLSIL.